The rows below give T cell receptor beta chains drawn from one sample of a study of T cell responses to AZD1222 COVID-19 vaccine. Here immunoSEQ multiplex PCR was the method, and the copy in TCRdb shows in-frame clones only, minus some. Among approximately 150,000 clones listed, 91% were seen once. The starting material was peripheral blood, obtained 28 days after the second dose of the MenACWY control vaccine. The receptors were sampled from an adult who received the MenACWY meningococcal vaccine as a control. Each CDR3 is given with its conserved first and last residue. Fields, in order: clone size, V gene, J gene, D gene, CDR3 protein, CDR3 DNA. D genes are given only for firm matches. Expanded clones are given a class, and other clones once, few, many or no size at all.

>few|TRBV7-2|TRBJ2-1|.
CASSLIEGPSNEQFF
TGTGCCAGCAGCTTAATCGAGGGGCCCTCCAATGAGCAGTTCTTC
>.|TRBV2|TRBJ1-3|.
CASSVGGGNTIYF
TGTGCCAGCAGTGTGGGTGGTGGAAACACCATATATTTT
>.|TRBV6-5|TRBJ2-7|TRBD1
CATTGQGAYEQYF
TGTGCCACCACCGGACAGGGGGCCTACGAGCAGTACTTC
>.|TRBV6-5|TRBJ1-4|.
CASSYGDGEREKLFF
TGTGCCAGCAGTTACGGAGACGGGGAAAGGGAAAAACTGTTTTTT
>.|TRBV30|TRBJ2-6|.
CAWQKLSGANVLTF
TGTGCCTGGCAAAAACTGTCTGGGGCCAACGTCCTGACTTTC
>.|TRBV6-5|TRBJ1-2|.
CASKTVRSYGYTF
TGTGCCAGCAAGACCGTGCGCTCCTATGGCTACACCTTC
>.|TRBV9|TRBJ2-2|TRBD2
CAASRAGAGELFF
TGTGCCGCGTCACGGGCGGGAGCCGGGGAGCTGTTTTTT
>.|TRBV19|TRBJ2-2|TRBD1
CASSSTGAIAGELFF
TGTGCCAGTAGTAGTACAGGGGCGATTGCCGGGGAGCTGTTTTTT
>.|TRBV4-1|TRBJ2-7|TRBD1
CASSQGTGVYEQYF
TGCGCCAGCAGCCAGGGGACAGGGGTCTACGAGCAGTACTTC
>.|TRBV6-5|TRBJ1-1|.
CASSYFRQSTEAFF
TGTGCCAGCAGTTACTTTCGACAGTCTACTGAAGCTTTCTTT
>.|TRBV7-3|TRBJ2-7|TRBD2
CASAGVAGVESEQYF
TGTGCCAGCGCGGGGGTGGCGGGAGTAGAATCCGAGCAGTACTTC
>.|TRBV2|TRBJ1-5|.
CASRIGGRQKNQPQHF
TGTGCCAGCAGGATAGGTGGTCGACAGAAGAATCAGCCCCAGCATTTT
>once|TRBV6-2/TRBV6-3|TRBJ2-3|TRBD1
CASSYGQGNTDTQYF
TGTGCCAGCAGTTACGGACAGGGAAACACAGATACGCAGTATTTT
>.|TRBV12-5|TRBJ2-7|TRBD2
CASGLDVAGVYEQYF
TGTGCTAGTGGTTTGGACGTAGCGGGAGTCTACGAGCAGTACTTC
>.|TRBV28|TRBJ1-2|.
CASSFTSANYGYTF
TGTGCCAGCAGTTTTACGTCAGCTAACTATGGCTACACCTTC